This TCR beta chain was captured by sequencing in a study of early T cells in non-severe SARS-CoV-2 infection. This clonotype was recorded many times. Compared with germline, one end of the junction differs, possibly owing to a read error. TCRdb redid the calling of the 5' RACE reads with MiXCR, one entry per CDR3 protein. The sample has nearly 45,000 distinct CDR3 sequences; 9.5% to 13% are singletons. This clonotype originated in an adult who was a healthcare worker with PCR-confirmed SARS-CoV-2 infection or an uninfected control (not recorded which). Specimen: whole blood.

CDR3 DNA: TGTGCCAGCAGCCTAGCGGGAGTTCGGGCAGATACGCAGTATTTT. This sequence encodes CASSLAGVRADTQYF. The V and J genes are TRBV7-9 and TRBJ2-3, with 10 bases lining up with TRBD2. The germline gives CDR1 SEHNR, CDR2 FQNEAQ (reference sequence). The CDR3 spans 15 residues.